One sample yielded the 18 T cell receptor beta chains listed below, sequenced in a study of cytomegalovirus exposure and HLA in healthy donors. With 60 Vbeta and 13 Jbeta primers, the PCR was carried out. The data were produced by immunoSEQ multiplex PCR, yet TCRdb's version contains in-frame clones alone and is incomplete. The sample table includes roughly 70,000 clones. Sequencing was carried out using PBMCs. The receptors here all came from a female donor in good health and CMV-seropositive.

The V gene is TRBV30, the J gene TRBJ2-1; TRBD2 is a possible D gene (5 bases). V lost 0 bases and J 5 bases, leaving 17 bases between the germline ends. Germline assignment: CDR1 GTSNPN and CDR2 SVGIG (reference sequence). The CDR3 contains 16 residues. Written as DNA, the CDR3 is TGTGCCTGGAGTGTAACTAGGGCCTTTACAAACAATGAGCAGTTCTTC. Its protein is CAWSVTRAFTNNEQFF. Full variable domain (outside the CDR3, taken from reference TRBV30 and TRBJ2-1): SQTIHQWPATLVQPVGSPLSLECTVEGTSNPNLYWYRQAAGRGLQLLFYSVGIGQISSEVPQNLSASRPQDRQFILSSKKLLLSDSGFYLCAWSVTRAFTNNEQFFGPGTRLTVL.

The chain couples TRBV11-3 to TRBJ2-3; D possibly corresponds to TRBD1 (5 bases). CDR1 and CDR2 (germline): SGHNT, YENEEA. Trimming took 2 bases from V and 6 from J, leaving 15 bases between them. This CDR3 region has 15 residues. The CDR3 DNA sequence: TGTGCCAGCAGCTTACATTCAGGGTTTAAGGATACGCAGTATTTT. Amino acids: CASSLHSGFKDTQYF.

This chain joins TRBV11-2 and TRBJ2-5; maybe TRBD1 (6 bases). The CDR3 is made up of 12 amino acids. Germline-derived CDR1 and CDR2 are SGHAT and FQNNGV. Trimming removed 2 bases from V and 5 bases from J, with 6 bases in between. The CDR3 loop reads CASSLTGETQYF. The DNA for the CDR3 is TGTGCCAGCAGCTTAACAGGGGAGACCCAGTACTTC.

V usage is TRBV27 and J usage is TRBJ1-5, with a weak D call TRBD1 (6 bases). From germline, CDR1 is MNHEY and CDR2 SMNVEV (reference sequence). The CDR3 covers 15 residues. V dropped 3 bases and J dropped 1 base, with 10 bases sitting between them. The CDR3 loop is CASSFGRGSNQPQHF. The CDR3 region has the DNA TGTGCCAGCAGTTTCGGCAGGGGAAGCAATCAGCCCCAGCATTTT.

The V gene is TRBV5-5, the J gene TRBJ1-5; maybe TRBD1 (6 bases). V lost 4 bases, J lost 6 bases, and 11 bases lay in between. Germline CDR1 reads SGHKS; CDR2 reads YYEKEE (reference sequence). CDR3 length: 13 amino acids. The CDR3 is CASSPQGTQPQHF. The CDR3 coding sequence is TGTGCCAGCAGCCCTCAGGGGACTCAGCCCCAGCATTTT.

Written as DNA, the CDR3 is TGTGCCAGCATCAACAGTATGAACACTGAAGCTTTCTTT. It codes for CASINSMNTEAFF. The chain is built from TRBV6-5 and TRBJ1-1; D is uncertain. The V end lost 7 bases, the J end lost 0 bases, and 9 bases lay between the germline ends. The CDR3 spans 13 residues. Germline loops: CDR1 MNHEY, CDR2 SVGAGI.

The chain couples TRBV28 to TRBJ2-2, with 9 bases aligning to TRBD1. J was trimmed by 1 base and V by 7 bases; bases with no gene match: 7. This CDR3 is built from 16 residues. The germline CDR1 and CDR2 sequences are MDHEN and SYDVKM. The CDR3 reads CASTYPGQGNTGELFF. CDR3 sequence (DNA): TGTGCCAGCACATATCCGGGACAGGGGAACACCGGGGAGCTGTTTTTT.

The chain combines TRBV27 with TRBJ2-1, with D perhaps matching TRBD2 (7 bases). The CDR3 runs to 16 residues. Looked up from germline, CDR1 is MNHEY and CDR2 is SMNVEV (reference sequence). V was pared by 4 bases and J by 8 bases, with 21 bases between. CDR3 sequence reads: CASSSPGGTEGYEQFF. The CDR3 nucleotides are TGTGCCAGCAGTTCCCCGGGGGGCACCGAGGGCTATGAGCAGTTCTTC.

The chain links TRBV5-1 to TRBJ2-7; 15 bases map to TRBD2. The V and J ends lost 3 bases and 2 bases, in that order; junction bases with no gene match: 9. Germline CDR1 SGHRS, CDR2 YFSETQ. This CDR3 comprises 18 residues. Written as DNA, the CDR3 is TGCGCCAGCAGCTACCAGGGACTAGCGGGAGGTAGAGCCTACGAGCAGTACTTC. Encoded protein: CASSYQGLAGGRAYEQYF.

The J gene is TRBJ2-7, the V gene TRBV4-2; D perhaps matches TRBD2 (5 bases). CDR1 and CDR2 from the germline V gene are LGHNA and YNFKEQ. V lost 0 bases and J 0 bases, leaving 9 bases between the germline ends. This CDR3 region has 15 residues. The CDR3 loop reads CASSQERRDSYEQYF. CDR3 in DNA: TGTGCCAGCAGCCAAGAGCGTCGGGACTCCTACGAGCAGTACTTC.

This rearrangement joins TRBV4-3 to TRBJ1-2; D might be TRBD1 (6 bases). The ends were cut back, 0 bases at V and 1 base at J, with 9 bases in the middle. Germline loops: CDR1 LGHNA, CDR2 YSLEER. The CDR3 loop spans 15 amino acids. CDR3 amino acids: CASSQEYRVNYGYTF. The CDR3 bases are TGCGCCAGCAGCCAAGAGTACAGGGTTAACTATGGCTACACCTTC.

This chain uses TRBV6-1 with TRBJ2-1; TRBD2 matches 7 bases. CDR1 MNHNS and CDR2 SASEGT come from the germline V gene. CDR3 length: 15 residues. J gave up 7 bases and V 5 bases, and 11 bases lay outside the gene matches. This chain's CDR3 is CASSPLANDLNEQFF. The CDR3 DNA reads TGTGCCAGCAGTCCACTAGCGAACGATTTGAATGAGCAGTTCTTC.

The V call is TRBV6-1, the J call TRBJ2-7; TRBD2 matches 14 bases. Germline CDR1 MNHNS, CDR2 SASEGT. With V trimmed by 6 bases and J by 3 bases, 1 base remained unmatched. This CDR3 contains 14 residues. CDR3: CASSGTSGSYEQYF. The CDR3 DNA follows: TGTGCCAGCAGCGGGACTAGCGGGAGCTACGAGCAGTACTTC.

The chain combines TRBV5-1 with TRBJ2-2; D is unclear. There are 14 residues in the CDR3. V was clipped by 3 bases and J by 0 bases, with 6 bases between them. The V gene's germline CDR1 is SGHRS and CDR2 YFSETQ. CDR3 nucleotides: TGCGCCAGCAGCTCCGCAGCGAACACCGGGGAGCTGTTTTTT. The encoded protein is CASSSAANTGELFF.

This rearrangement joins TRBV9 to TRBJ2-3; D is possibly TRBD2 (6 bases). V shed 0 bases and J shed 3 bases, with 11 bases lying between them. Looked up from germline, CDR1 is SGDLS and CDR2 is YYNGEE. This CDR3 is built from 15 residues. The CDR3 DNA reads as TGTGCCAGCAGCGTAGCCCCAGGGAGGACAGATACGCAGTATTTT. As protein: CASSVAPGRTDTQYF.

The chain combines TRBV9 with TRBJ1-5; maybe TRBD1 (6 bases). Germline CDR1 reads SGDLS; CDR2 reads YYNGEE. This CDR3 region has 15 residues. The ends were cut back, 0 bases at V and 3 bases at J, with 10 bases in the middle. This CDR3 is CASSVGGGVNQPQHF. The CDR3 DNA is TGTGCCAGCAGCGTAGGAGGGGGAGTCAATCAGCCCCAGCATTTT.

V usage is TRBV6-5 and J usage is TRBJ2-7; 8 bases are shared with TRBD2. Trimming cost V 4 bases and J 3 bases; bases outside gene matches: 8. Germline assignment: CDR1 MNHEY and CDR2 SVGAGI. The CDR3 spans 15 residues. CDR3 in DNA: TGTGCCAGCAGTTCGACAAACAGCGGGAGCTACGAGCAGTACTTC. This sequence encodes CASSSTNSGSYEQYF.

The chain recombines TRBV4-1 with TRBJ1-6; 9 nucleotides match TRBD1. Germline trimming cut 3 bases from V and 8 bases from J; bases unmatched to any gene: 8. This CDR3 has 16 amino acids. Germline V CDR1 and CDR2: MGHRA, YSYEKL. The CDR3: CASSHGTGRGDSPLHF. The CDR3 DNA reads as TGCGCCAGCAGCCATGGGACAGGGAGAGGGGATTCACCCCTCCACTTT.